This paragraph covers one T cell receptor (beta chain) sequence. V was clipped by 3 bases and J by 9 bases, with 12 bases between them. Germline V gene sequence: CDR1 SGHTA, CDR2 FQGNSA. The CDR3 runs 13 residues. Clones were read by immunoSEQ multiplex PCR, and TCRdb kept only the in-frame ones, dropping some. Of nearly 750,000 clones listed, approximately 77% are singletons. The sample originates from a study of shared clonotypes between healthy human individuals. Overall study: A donor's plate count was three for CD4 naive and three for CD4 memory; CD8 naive had two and CD8 memory one.

The TCR sequence derives from a woman in her twenties or thirties in good health. The chain recombines TRBV7-2 with TRBJ2-1; no clear D. The material sequenced was memory CD4+ T cells sorted from blood. Specified subset: CD45RA-negative fraction. In DNA, the CDR3 is TGTGCCAGCAGCTTCGACTGGCGAGCTGAGCAGTTCTTC. As protein: CASSFDWRAEQFF.